This T cell receptor (beta chain) came from a study of CD8 T cells in Susac syndrome. Overall study context: Among the Susac syndrome patients who underwent sequencing, five or six had clinically active disease, while eight of them were in remission.

The CDR3 has 14 residues. The trim removed 5 bases at V and 3 bases at J, leaving 6 bases unmatched. Germline-derived CDR1 and CDR2 are MDHEN and SYDVKM. It was with random hexamers that about 0.45 to 1 ug RNA was reverse transcribed. TCRdb analysed the immunoSEQ multiplex PCR reads with MiXCR anew, one entry per CDR3 protein. The table includes just under 95,000 distinct CDR3 sequences, about 95% detected once. What was sequenced was CD4+ T cells from PBMCs. The TCR originated in a human donor with Susac syndrome. The V call is TRBV28, the J call TRBJ2-5; 7 bases map to TRBD1. CDR3 region: CASSRQGRKETQYF. The CDR3 DNA reads as TGTGCCAGCAGTCGACAGGGACGAAAAGAGACCCAGTACTTC.